These 25 T cell receptor beta chains were all obtained from the same sample, sequenced in a study of cytomegalovirus exposure and HLA in healthy donors. Both 60 Vbeta primers and 13 Jbeta primers went into the PCR. Produced via immunoSEQ multiplex PCR; TCRdb's table is partial and in-frame only. The sample carries around 200,000 clones, over 75% recorded once. Material: PBMCs. Receptor source: a girl aged 2 to 9 in good health and CMV-seronegative.

The chain couples TRBV18 to TRBJ1-5; D not certain. CDR3 length: 14 residues. Per germline, CDR1 KGHSH and CDR2 LQKENI. Trimming removed 2 bases at V and 4 bases at J, with 9 bases between. CDR3 sequence: CASSPATGNQPQHF. CDR3 DNA: TGTGCCAGCTCACCAGCGACGGGAAATCAGCCCCAGCATTTT.

This clone was detected only a few times. The J gene is TRBJ1-2, the V gene TRBV4-1, with D possibly matching TRBD1 (6 bases). Trimming took off 1 base at V and 0 bases at J, with 6 bases between the two ends. This CDR3 region has 14 residues. Germline CDR1 and CDR2: MGHRA and YSYEKL. The DNA for the CDR3 is TGCGCCAGCAGCCAAGGGACAGCTAACTATGGCTACACCTTC. Its translation is CASSQGTANYGYTF.

The rearrangement uses TRBV12-2 and TRBJ1-5. TRBV12-2 is reported as a pseudogene. This CDR3 is built from 18 residues. The CDR3 nucleotides read TGTGCAAGTCGCTTAGCGCACTGGGAGGTTTATAGCAATCAGCCCCAGCATTTT. Residues: CASRLAHWEVYSNQPQHF.

J is TRBJ2-7 and V is TRBV11-2; 7 bases are shared with TRBD1. There are 13 residues in the CDR3. Germline V gene sequence: CDR1 SGHAT, CDR2 FQNNGV. The ends lost 3 bases at V and 5 bases at J; junction bases unmatched: 4. The chain's CDR3 is CASSLRGPHEQYF. CDR3 nucleotide sequence: TGTGCCAGCAGCTTGAGGGGGCCCCACGAGCAGTACTTC.

This rearrangement joins TRBV5-4 to TRBJ1-2, with 8 bases matching TRBD1. The CDR3 length is 13 residues. Germline assignment: CDR1 SGHNT and CDR2 YYREEE (reference sequence). Trimming at V came to 4 bases and at J to 4 bases, leaving 3 bases not matched to a gene. For the CDR3, the DNA is TGTGCCAGCAGCGAAGACAGGGGCTATGGCTACACCTTC. Amino acid sequence: CASSEDRGYGYTF.

The rearrangement links TRBV6-5 to TRBJ2-7; 9 nucleotides align to TRBD1. This CDR3 spans 16 amino acids. CDR1 and CDR2 from the germline V gene are MNHEY and SVGAGI. The ends lost 2 bases at V and 6 bases at J; junction bases unmatched: 11. This CDR3 is CASSYTGTGMTIEQYF. DNA of the CDR3: TGTGCCAGCAGTTACACCGGGACAGGGATGACAATCGAGCAGTACTTC.

This clone was seen only a few times. The gene calls are TRBV7-3 and TRBJ2-1; 10 nucleotides line up with TRBD2. Per the germline V gene, CDR1 is SGHTA and CDR2 is FQGTGA. Unmatched junction bases numbered 7, after V lost 5 bases and J lost 6 bases. CDR3 length equals 15 residues. CDR3 residues: CASSGTAGGRNEQFF. The CDR3 DNA is TGTGCCAGCAGCGGAACAGCGGGGGGGCGCAATGAGCAGTTCTTC.

This chain links TRBV19 with TRBJ1-2, with a weak D call TRBD1 (6 bases). The CDR3 contains 15 residues. In germline, CDR1 is LNHDA, CDR2 SQIVND (reference sequence). V dropped 6 bases and J dropped 4 bases, with 18 bases sitting between them. The CDR3 DNA reads as TGTGCCAGTAGCCTCACCGGCGGACAGAGCTATGGCTACACCTTC. Translated: CASSLTGGQSYGYTF.

This chain links TRBV27 with TRBJ2-7, with 7 positions matching TRBD1. The CDR3 length is 15 residues. The V segment lost 3 bases and the J segment 2 bases; nucleotides outside the gene matches: 7. CDR1 and CDR2 (germline): MNHEY, SMNVEV (reference sequence). The CDR3 reads CASSFDREYPYEQYF. CDR3 nucleotide sequence: TGTGCCAGCAGTTTTGACAGGGAATATCCCTACGAGCAGTACTTC.

The chain combines TRBV5-4 with TRBJ1-2; D remains unclear. The CDR3 consists of 15 residues. Trimming took 0 bases from V and 6 from J, leaving 15 bases between them. CDR1 is SGHNT and CDR2 is YYREEE in the germline V gene (reference sequence). CDR3 sequence (DNA): TGTGCCAGCAGCTTGGCCGGAGGGAGTGCGGATGGCTACACCTTC. Translated: CASSLAGGSADGYTF.

The CDR3 DNA sequence: TGTGCCAGCAGCTTTACAGGGGGGGCTGAAAAACTGTTTTTT. Its translation: CASSFTGGAEKLFF. This chain uses TRBV5-4 with TRBJ1-4; 8 positions agree with TRBD1. CDR3 length equals 14 residues. With V trimmed by 2 bases and J by 7 bases, 4 bases remained unmatched. Germline lookup yields CDR1 SGHNT and CDR2 YYREEE (reference sequence). The complete variable domain, with remaining parts taken from reference TRBV5-4 and TRBJ1-4, reads ETGVTQSPTHLIKTRGQQVTLRCSSQSGHNTVSWYQQALGQGPQFIFQYYREEENGRGNFPPRFSGLQFPNYSSELNVNALELDDSALYLCASSFTGGAEKLFFGSGTQLSVL.

The chain employs TRBV6-1 and TRBJ2-1; 7 bases agree with TRBD2. Germline V gene sequence: CDR1 MNHNS, CDR2 SASEGT. V shed 7 bases, J shed 1 base, and the junction held 4 bases outside the gene matches. The CDR3 is 14 amino acids. The CDR3 loop is CASIGGGSYNEQFF. The CDR3 DNA reads TGTGCCAGCATTGGGGGGGGATCCTACAATGAGCAGTTCTTC.

On this clone itself: At the DNA level, this CDR3 is encoded by other sequences in the same sample as well. The gene calls are TRBV5-4 and TRBJ2-5; D is undetermined. The J call may be incorrect, as the DNA end agrees better with TRBJ2-7. The CDR3 extends over 12 amino acids. Germline CDR1 reads SGHNT; CDR2 reads YYREEE (reference sequence). CDR3 nucleotides: TGTGCCAGCAGCTTGGATCGGTACGAGCAGTACTTC. This encodes CASSLDRYEQYF.

Only a few counts were recorded for this clone. The rearrangement links TRBV7-9 to TRBJ1-1, with a weak D call TRBD1 (5 bases). Per germline, CDR1 SEHNR and CDR2 FQNEAQ (reference sequence). The CDR3 has 16 amino acids. The V end was cut by 5 bases, the J end by 4 bases, with 20 bases between. CDR3: CASSRLKAWGGTEAFF. The DNA of the CDR3 is TGTGCCAGCAGCCGACTTAAGGCATGGGGGGGCACTGAAGCTTTCTTT. Full variable domain (missing parts from reference TRBV7-9 and TRBJ1-1): DTGVSQNPRHKITKRGQNVTFRCDPISEHNRLYWYRQTLGQGPEFLTYFQNEAQLEKSRLLSDRFSAERPKGSFSTLEIQRTEQGDSAMYLCASSRLKAWGGTEAFFGQGTRLTVV.

The chain employs TRBV9 and TRBJ1-1; D gene ambiguous. CDR1 SGDLS and CDR2 YYNGEE come from the germline V gene. V was cut by 0 bases and J by 1 base, with 4 bases left in between. The CDR3 totals 13 residues. The CDR3 DNA is TGTGCCAGCAGCGTAGACGGGAACACTGAAGCTTTCTTT. As protein: CASSVDGNTEAFF.

The chain uses TRBV5-1 and TRBJ2-1, with D possibly TRBD2 on 6 matching bases. This CDR3 region has 15 residues. The V end lost 0 bases, the J end lost 4 bases, and 11 bases lay between the germline ends. Germline values: CDR1 SGHRS, CDR2 YFSETQ. The CDR3 region has the DNA TGCGCCAGCAGCTTGGTACGTGGGGGGTACAATGAGCAGTTCTTC. It translates to CASSLVRGGYNEQFF.

The V call is TRBV2, the J call TRBJ1-2; D is unresolved. The germline V gene encodes CDR1 SNHLY and CDR2 FYNNEI. The CDR3 covers 13 residues. Trimming removed 8 bases from V and 3 bases from J, with 13 bases in between. CDR3 loop: CASGEATYYGYTF. CDR3 DNA: TGTGCCAGCGGAGAGGCCACCTACTATGGCTACACCTTC.

This chain connects TRBV7-9 to TRBJ2-5; the match to TRBD2 covers 8 bases. The CDR3 runs to 13 residues. Germline V gives CDR1 SEHNR, CDR2 FQNEAQ (reference sequence). After removal of 8 bases from V and 2 bases from J, the junction contained 4 bases not matched to a gene. CDR3 DNA sequence: TGTGCCAGCGAAGCGGGGGCTCAAGAGACCCAGTACTTC. Amino acids: CASEAGAQETQYF.

The J gene is TRBJ2-3, the V gene TRBV5-4; the D gene is possibly TRBD2 (6 bases). Germline CDR1 is SGHNT and CDR2 is YYREEE (reference sequence). Trimming shortened V by 5 bases and J by 3 bases, and 13 bases separated the two germline ends. The CDR3 is made up of 14 amino acids. The CDR3 region is CASSHSGGTDTQYF. CDR3 sequence (DNA): TGTGCCAGCAGTCATAGTGGGGGGACAGATACGCAGTATTTT.

The chain uses TRBV5-5 and TRBJ1-1; D uncertain. The V gene lost 5 bases and the J gene lost 1 base, with 15 bases spanning the gap. Germline V gives CDR1 SGHKS, CDR2 YYEKEE (reference sequence). The CDR3 is 15 residues long. The CDR3 sequence: CASRTGPQPNTEAFF. The CDR3 nucleotides read TGTGCCAGCAGGACCGGCCCACAGCCGAACACTGAAGCTTTCTTT.

Details on this clone: Germline is not matched at one junction end, which may reflect a read error. The chain combines TRBV4-1 with TRBJ1-2, with 7 bases matching TRBD1. Germline lookup yields CDR1 MGHRA and CDR2 YSYEKL. The CDR3 has 13 residues. DNA for the CDR3: TGCGCCAGCAGCCTAGACAGGGACTATGGCTACGCCTTC. Amino acid sequence: CASSLDRDYGYAF.

This clone came up a few times. The chain employs TRBV5-1 and TRBJ2-1; 9 positions match TRBD2. Germline V gene sequence: CDR1 SGHRS, CDR2 YFSETQ. With V trimmed by 0 bases and J by 4 bases, 5 bases remained unmatched. The CDR3 extends over 16 amino acids. CDR3 loop: CASSLGAGGNYNEQFF. Here the CDR3 DNA reads TGCGCCAGCAGCTTGGGAGCGGGGGGAAATTACAATGAGCAGTTCTTC. Combining the CDR3 with reference TRBV5-1 and TRBJ2-1 gives the whole variable domain KAGVTQTPRYLIKTRGQQVTLSCSPISGHRSVSWYQQTPGQGLQFLFEYFSETQRNKGNFPGRFSGRQFSNSRSEMNVSTLELGDSALYLCASSLGAGGNYNEQFFGPGTRLTVL.

The chain couples TRBV10-3 to TRBJ1-2; 7 nucleotides agree with TRBD1. J gave up 8 bases and V 3 bases, and 3 bases lay outside the gene matches. The CDR3 has 12 residues. CDR1 is ENHRY, CDR2 SYGVKD, per germline. The CDR3 sequence: CAISDTGVGYTF. For the CDR3, the DNA is TGTGCCATCAGTGATACAGGGGTCGGCTACACCTTC.

The V and J genes are TRBV27 and TRBJ2-1; the D is unclear. This CDR3 spans 15 amino acids. V lost 2 bases to trimming and J lost 0 bases, with 8 bases between them. CDR1 is MNHEY and CDR2 is SMNVEV in the germline V gene (reference sequence). The CDR3 loop reads CASSLRTSSYNEQFF. In nucleotides, the CDR3 is TGTGCCAGCAGTTTAAGAACGAGCTCCTACAATGAGCAGTTCTTC.

The DNA of the CDR3 is TGTGCTAGTGGTTTGGTAATTGGCACTAGCTCCTACAATGAGCAGTTCTTC. Protein product: CASGLVIGTSSYNEQFF. The rearrangement links TRBV12-5 to TRBJ2-1, with a tentative D call TRBD2 (5 bases). There are 17 residues in the CDR3. V lost 0 bases and J lost 0, with 12 bases in between. The germline V gene has CDR1 LGHNT and CDR2 FRNRAP. Looking up the rest from reference TRBV12-5 and TRBJ2-1 gives the full variable domain: DARVTQTPRHKVTEMGQEVTMRCQPILGHNTVFWYRQTMMQGLELLAYFRNRAPLDDSGMPKDRFSAEMPDATLATLKIQPSEPRDSAVYFCASGLVIGTSSYNEQFFGPGTRLTVL.